Below are 13 T cell receptor beta chains sequenced from a single sample in a study of CD8 T cells in ankylosing spondylitis. Study-wide points: Ankylosing spondylitis blood appeared to be characterized by a TCR beta motif of under ten highly homologous variants.

A single record per CDR3 protein comes from TCRdb applying MiXCR to the 5' RACE reads. The table lists about 450,000 distinct CDR3 sequences, roughly 27% of them singletons, with 0.85% to 1% in the top ten. These receptors are not linked to any known antigen. The specimen was blood, either unsorted or a sorted T cell fraction (not recorded which). The receptors were sampled from a male donor with ankylosing spondylitis.

This rearrangement joins TRBV2 to TRBJ2-3, with D perhaps matching TRBD1 or TRBD2 (6 bases each). Per germline, CDR1 SNHLY and CDR2 FYNNEI. This CDR3 is 14 amino acids long. Between the trimmed V and J ends, which lost 10 bases and 5 bases, there was a span of 19 bases. CDR3 sequence (DNA): TGTGCCACAAACAGGGCCGCGGGGATAGATACGCAGTATTTT. This translates into CATNRAAGIDTQYF.

This clonotype has more than one count but fewer than ten. The genes are TRBV29-1 and TRBJ2-5; no definite D call. V was cut by 4 bases and J by 1 base, with 7 bases left in between. Germline V gene lookup returns CDR1 SQVTM and CDR2 ANQGSEA. This CDR3 spans 12 amino acids. This CDR3 is CSVAVIQETQYF. The CDR3 nucleotides are TGCAGCGTTGCAGTTATCCAAGAGACCCAGTACTTC.

This clonotype was observed a handful of times. The chain is built from TRBV20-1 and TRBJ2-3, with 13 bases that match TRBD2. The CDR3 is 17 residues long. V shed 0 bases and J 1 base; nucleotides not matched to a gene: 4. Germline CDR1 and CDR2: DFQATT and SNEGSKA (reference sequence). The CDR3 loop reads CSARDPGLAGGTDTQYF. The DNA for the CDR3 is TGCAGTGCTAGAGATCCCGGACTAGCGGGAGGCACAGATACGCAGTATTTT.

This clonotype was seen at least ten times. V usage is TRBV24-1 and J usage is TRBJ2-1; D is unclear. This CDR3 is 16 amino acids long. CDR1 and CDR2 (germline): KGHDR, SFDVKD. V shed 4 bases and J shed 0 bases, with 12 bases lying between them. The CDR3 nucleotides read TGTGCCACCAGTGACGATCTACCGAGCTCCTACAATGAGCAGTTCTTC. It is translated as CATSDDLPSSYNEQFF.

This clonotype was seen repeatedly, ten times or more. V and J are TRBV7-8 and TRBJ1-2; 7 bases line up with TRBD1. The ends lost 5 bases at V and 0 bases at J; junction bases unmatched: 9. Germline assignment: CDR1 SGHVS and CDR2 FQNEAQ. The CDR3 is made up of 16 amino acids. The CDR3 DNA reads TGTGCCAGCAGCCACAATTCTGGACAGGCTAACTATGGCTACACCTTC. This encodes CASSHNSGQANYGYTF.

Only a few counts were recorded for this clonotype. J is TRBJ2-3 and V is TRBV20-1, with 8 bases that match TRBD2. The trim removed 3 bases at V and 2 bases at J, leaving 10 bases unmatched. Germline V lookup: CDR1 DFQATT, CDR2 SNEGSKA (reference sequence). The CDR3 is made up of 16 amino acids. The CDR3 DNA reads TGCAGTGCTAGGCGGGGACTAGGGACCCCCACAGATACGCAGTATTTT. Encoded protein: CSARRGLGTPTDTQYF.

This clonotype has only a few counts. The chain employs TRBV7-9 and TRBJ2-1, with D perhaps TRBD2 (5 bases). From germline, CDR1 is SEHNR and CDR2 FQNEAQ (reference sequence). Trimming shortened V by 7 bases and J by 9 bases, and 16 bases separated the two germline ends. This CDR3 is built from 13 residues. CDR3 protein: CASTSRGRGEQFF. DNA of the CDR3: TGTGCCAGCACCTCGAGAGGCCGGGGTGAGCAGTTCTTC.

This chain connects TRBV10-3 to TRBJ2-1, with 10 bases that match TRBD1. The CDR3 spans 15 residues. The trim removed 6 bases at V and 7 bases at J, leaving 9 bases unmatched. From germline, CDR1 is ENHRY and CDR2 SYGVKD. The CDR3 here is CAIRGQGFGANEQFF. The CDR3 coding sequence is TGTGCCATCAGGGGACAGGGGTTTGGTGCTAATGAGCAGTTCTTC.

The chain has TRBV29-1 and TRBJ2-1; 13 nucleotides match TRBD2. Germline V lookup: CDR1 SQVTM, CDR2 ANQGSEA. Trimming cost V 7 bases and J 8 bases; bases outside gene matches: 14. The CDR3 extends over 16 amino acids. CDR3 sequence: CSASRATSGRGDEQFF. The CDR3 DNA reads TGCAGCGCTAGCCGGGCAACTAGCGGGAGGGGGGATGAGCAGTTCTTC.

The chain employs TRBV7-2 and TRBJ2-4; TRBD2 is a possible D gene (5 bases). CDR3 length equals 14 residues. The V end was cut by 4 bases, the J end by 2 bases, with 9 bases between. The germline V gene has CDR1 SGHTA and CDR2 FQGNSA. CDR3 sequence (DNA): TGTGCCAGCAGCTCTCCGGGGACCAAAAACATTCAGTACTTC. It specifies CASSSPGTKNIQYF.

The V and J genes are TRBV6-5 and TRBJ1-3, with D possibly being TRBD1 (5 bases). The V gene lost 1 base and the J gene lost 0 bases, with 7 bases spanning the gap. This CDR3 is 15 amino acids long. Germline V gives CDR1 MNHEY, CDR2 SVGAGI. The DNA of the CDR3 is TGTGCCAGCAGTTACTGGGGCCCCTCTGGAAACACCATATATTTT. Translation: CASSYWGPSGNTIYF.

The V call is TRBV27, the J call TRBJ2-1; TRBD2 matches at 14 bases. The V gene's germline CDR1 is MNHEY and CDR2 SMNVEV (reference sequence). The junction had 6 bases not matched to a gene; V was cut back by 5 bases and J by 9 bases. This CDR3 region has 15 residues. CDR3 amino acids: CASSGGLAGVVEQFF. Here the CDR3 DNA reads TGTGCCAGCAGTGGGGGACTAGCGGGAGTGGTTGAGCAGTTCTTC.

This clonotype has a handful of counts. The genes are TRBV5-1 and TRBJ2-1; 11 bases agree with TRBD1. CDR1 and CDR2 (germline): SGHRS, YFSETQ. The CDR3 is 17 residues long. The V segment lost 2 bases and the J segment 2 bases; nucleotides outside the gene matches: 6. Here the CDR3 DNA reads TGCGCCAGCAGCTTATACCCGGGACAGGGGGCCTACAATGAGCAGTTCTTC. Amino acid sequence: CASSLYPGQGAYNEQFF.